Sequencing of this T cell receptor beta chain was carried out in a study of T cells in Graves' hyperthyroidism and ophthalmopathy. Stable hyperthyroidism: no ophthalmopathy progression over 18 months of follow-up. Patients between 18 and 65 years old had hyperthyroidism, newly diagnosed and lasting under 2 months. Deletions cut 2 bases from V and 0 bases from J, with 6 bases between. The V gene's germline CDR1 is SGDLS and CDR2 YYNGEE. The CDR3 totals 14 residues. Notes on the study in general: From stable hyperthyroidism, ophthalmopathy was set apart by a 13 V-J model.

TCR beta CDR3 regions were amplified from RNA transcripts. Researchers ran a first-round RT-PCR on the TCR CDR3 using the HTBI primer set. TCRdb fed the multiplex PCR reads into MiXCR, producing one record per CDR3 protein. Of roughly 420,000 distinct CDR3 sequences in the sample, approximately 14% were seen once. This clonotype was seen only a few times. The antigen is not known. V is TRBV9 and J is TRBJ1-3; D remains ambiguous. The sequence was collected from a woman younger than 35 with Graves' hyperthyroidism. The specimen was blood. The CDR3 reads CASSVRDSGNTIYF. Here the CDR3 DNA reads TGTGCCAGCAGCGTCCGGGACTCTGGAAACACCATATATTTT.